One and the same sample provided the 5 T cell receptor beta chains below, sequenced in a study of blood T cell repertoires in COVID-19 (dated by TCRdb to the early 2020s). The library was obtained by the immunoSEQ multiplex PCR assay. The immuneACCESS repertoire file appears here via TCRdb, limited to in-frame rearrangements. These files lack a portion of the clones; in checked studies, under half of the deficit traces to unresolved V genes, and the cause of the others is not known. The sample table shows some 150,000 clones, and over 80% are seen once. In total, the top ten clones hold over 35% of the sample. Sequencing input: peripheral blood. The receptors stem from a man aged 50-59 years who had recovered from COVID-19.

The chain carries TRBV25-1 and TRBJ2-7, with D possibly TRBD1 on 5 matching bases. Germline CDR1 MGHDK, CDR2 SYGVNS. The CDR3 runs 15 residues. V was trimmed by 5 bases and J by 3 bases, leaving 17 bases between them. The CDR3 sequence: CASSTRQPGDYEQYF. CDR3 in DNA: TGTGCCAGCAGTACGAGACAGCCCGGCGACTACGAGCAGTACTTC.

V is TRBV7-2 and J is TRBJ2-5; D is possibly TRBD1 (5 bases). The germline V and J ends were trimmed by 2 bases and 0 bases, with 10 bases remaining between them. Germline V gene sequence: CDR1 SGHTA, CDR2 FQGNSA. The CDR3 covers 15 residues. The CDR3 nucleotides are TGTGCCAGCAGCTTACAGGGCGGATACCAAGAGACCCAGTACTTC. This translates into CASSLQGGYQETQYF. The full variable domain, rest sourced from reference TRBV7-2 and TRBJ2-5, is GAGVSQSPSNKVTEKGKDVELRCDPISGHTALYWYRQSLGQGLEFLIYFQGNSAPDKSGLPSDRFSAERTGGSVSTLTIQRTQQEDSAVYLCASSLQGGYQETQYFGPGTRLLVL.

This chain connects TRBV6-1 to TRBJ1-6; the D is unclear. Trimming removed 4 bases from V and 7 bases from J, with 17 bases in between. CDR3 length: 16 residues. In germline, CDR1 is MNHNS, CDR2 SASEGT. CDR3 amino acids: CASSGYNLGGNSPLHF. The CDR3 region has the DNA TGTGCCAGCAGTGGATATAACCTAGGAGGAAATTCACCCCTCCACTTT.

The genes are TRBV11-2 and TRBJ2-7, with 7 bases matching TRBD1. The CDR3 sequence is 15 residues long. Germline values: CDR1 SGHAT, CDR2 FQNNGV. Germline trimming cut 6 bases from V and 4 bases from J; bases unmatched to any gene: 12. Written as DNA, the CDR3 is TGTGCCAGCAGTACCGGACAGGCGCTAGTATACGAGCAGTACTTC. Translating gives CASSTGQALVYEQYF. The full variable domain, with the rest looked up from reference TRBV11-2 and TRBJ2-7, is EAGVAQSPRYKIIEKRQSVAFWCNPISGHATLYWYQQILGQGPKLLIQFQNNGVVDDSQLPKDRFSAERLKGVDSTLKIQPAKLEDSAVYLCASSTGQALVYEQYFGPGTRLTVT.

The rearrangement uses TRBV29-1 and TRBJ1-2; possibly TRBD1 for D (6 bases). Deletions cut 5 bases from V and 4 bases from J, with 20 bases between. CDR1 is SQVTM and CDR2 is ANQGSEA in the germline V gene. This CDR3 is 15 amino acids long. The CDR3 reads CSVLPWGRGGYGYTF. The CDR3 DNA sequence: TGCAGCGTTCTACCCTGGGGCAGGGGCGGCTATGGCTACACCTTC.